The clone carrying this T cell receptor (beta chain) was counted only a few times. Its antigen is unidentified. The germline V gene encodes CDR1 MDHEN and CDR2 SYDVKM. V was trimmed by 3 bases and J by 3 bases, leaving 8 bases between them. The CDR3 runs 14 residues. This sample's treatment: 15 to 20 received Ad26.COV2.S at low or high dose, single or two shots; several received placebo; per-sample allocation not given. Collection of the samples took place on day 63 after the first injection of vaccine or placebo. This sample stems from a study of Ad26.COV2.S vaccination and SARS-CoV-2 variants. The data were produced by immunoSEQ multiplex PCR, yet TCRdb's version contains in-frame clones alone and is incomplete. The sample has around 300,000 clones; about 88% are singletons. The study, taken as a whole, reports: Comparability of non-spike TCR breadth was observed across vaccine and placebo recipients.

The sequence derives from a person between 18 and 59 years old who received the Ad26.COV2.S COVID-19 vaccine or a placebo. The specimen comprised peripheral blood, sampled in a trial of Ad26.COV2.S vaccine versus placebo. V is TRBV28 and J is TRBJ1-4; D ambiguous. DNA of the CDR3: TGTGCCAGCAGTTTCCGGGCGCCTAATGAAAAACTGTTTTTT. As protein: CASSFRAPNEKLFF. Full variable domain (rest looked up from reference TRBV28 and TRBJ1-4): DVKVTQSSRYLVKRTGEKVFLECVQDMDHENMFWYRQDPGLGLRLIYFSYDVKMKEKGDIPEGYSVSREKKERFSLILESASTNQTSMYLCASSFRAPNEKLFFGSGTQLSVL.